This T cell receptor beta chain was observed in a study of metastatic and nonmetastatic thyroid tumors. This clone was detected ten times or more. TCRdb re-analyzed the PCR reads through MiXCR. The data show approximately 20,000 clones, approximately 15% seen once. Ahead of thyroid surgery, no patient had received treatment of any kind. The clonotype originates from a female donor with papillary thyroid cancer or a benign thyroid nodule (not recorded which). Some clones in this sample may be carry-over from other donors' samples. The sequencing input was blood.

CDR3 nucleotides: TGTGCCAGCAGCCCCCTGGGTGTCACAGATACGCAGTATTTT. Amino acids: CASSPLGVTDTQYF. V gene TRBV11-2 combines with J gene TRBJ2-3; no clear D. This CDR3 is built from 14 residues. V gave up 5 bases and J gave up 2 bases, with 11 bases separating them. The germline gives CDR1 SGHAT, CDR2 FQNNGV.